This T cell receptor (beta chain) derives from a study of CXCR3-negative and CXCR3-positive naive CD8 T cells. General study findings and limits: Naive cells with CXCR3 showed TRB CDR3s that were more hydrophobic than those in CXCR3-negative naive cells. In cryopreserved cells, CXCR3 expression partially decreased, and fresh PBMCs were used in most assays.

Concerning this clonotype: Its antigen is as yet unknown.

The CDR3 consists of 16 residues. Per germline, CDR1 SGHAT and CDR2 FQNNGV. UMI-labeled 5' RACE TRB cDNA libraries were prepared from the cells. Using the 5' RACE reads, TCRdb records one entry per CDR3 protein without DNA. This sample's table reports 100,000 to 150,000 distinct CDR3 sequences. The sample consisted of naive CXCR3- CD8+ T cells from blood. Indicated subset: CD45RO-CCR7+CD27+CD95- naive CD8+ T cells lacking CXCR3 (TNR3-). V and J are TRBV11-2 and TRBJ2-3; the D call from TCRdb, TRBD1, cannot be confirmed without DNA. The clonotype was recovered from a human donor in good health. Some clones in this sample may be carry-over from other donors' samples. CDR3 residues: CASSLEGRRPTDTQYF.